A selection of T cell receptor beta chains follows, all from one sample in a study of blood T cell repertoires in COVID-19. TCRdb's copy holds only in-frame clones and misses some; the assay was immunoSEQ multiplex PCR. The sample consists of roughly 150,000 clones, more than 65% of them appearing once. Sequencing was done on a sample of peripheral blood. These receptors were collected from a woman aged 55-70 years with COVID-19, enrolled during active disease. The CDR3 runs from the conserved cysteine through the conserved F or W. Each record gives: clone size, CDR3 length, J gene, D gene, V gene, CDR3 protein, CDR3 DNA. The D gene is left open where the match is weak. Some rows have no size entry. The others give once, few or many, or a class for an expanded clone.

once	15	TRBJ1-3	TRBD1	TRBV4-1	CASSQDRVRRNTIYF	TGCGCCAGCAGCCAGGACAGGGTGAGGAGAAACACCATATATTTT
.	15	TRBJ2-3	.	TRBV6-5	CASNGWTETPDTQYF	TGTGCCAGCAATGGGTGGACAGAAACACCAGATACGCAGTATTTT
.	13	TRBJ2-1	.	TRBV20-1	CSASTAPYNEQFF	TGCAGTGCTAGTACTGCTCCCTACAATGAGCAGTTCTTC
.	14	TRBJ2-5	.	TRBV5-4	CASSLVRGKETQYF	TGTGCCAGCAGCTTGGTACGGGGGAAAGAGACCCAGTACTTC
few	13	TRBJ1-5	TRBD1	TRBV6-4	CASSEDRGGPQHF	TGTGCCAGCAGTGAGGACAGGGGTGGGCCCCAGCATTTT
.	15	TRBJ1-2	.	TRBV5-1	CASSPFPIRDYGYTF	TGCGCCAGCAGCCCGTTTCCTATTCGGGACTATGGCTACACCTTC
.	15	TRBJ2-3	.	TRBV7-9	CASSRDRDFTDTQYF	TGTGCCAGCAGTCGCGACAGGGACTTCACAGATACGCAGTATTTT
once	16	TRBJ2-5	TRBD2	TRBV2	CASRGTSGRVWETQYF	TGTGCCAGCAGAGGGACTAGCGGGAGGGTTTGGGAGACCCAGTACTTC
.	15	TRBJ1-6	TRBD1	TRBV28	CASSLIRGKNSPLHF	TGTGCCAGCAGTTTAATCAGGGGGAAAAATTCACCCCTCCACTTT
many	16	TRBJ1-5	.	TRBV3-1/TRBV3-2	CASSQDLGGSNQPQHF	TGTGCCAGCAGCCAAGATCTAGGTGGCTCCAATCAGCCCCAGCATTTT
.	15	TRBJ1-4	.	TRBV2	CASSETGSTNEKLFF	TGTGCCAGCAGTGAGACGGGGTCAACTAATGAAAAACTGTTTTTT
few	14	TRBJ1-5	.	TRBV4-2	CASSQDPGDQPQHF	TGTGCCAGCAGCCAAGACCCAGGGGACCAGCCCCAGCATTTT
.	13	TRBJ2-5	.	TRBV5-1	CASSLGNRETQYF	TGCGCCAGCAGCCTGGGAAATCGGGAGACCCAGTACTTC
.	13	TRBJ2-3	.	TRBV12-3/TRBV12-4	CASSLKQANTQYF	TGTGCCAGCAGTTTAAAACAGGCTAATACGCAGTATTTT
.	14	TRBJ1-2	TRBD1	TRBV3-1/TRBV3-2	CASSQDVGQGDHTF	TGTGCCAGCAGCCAAGATGTGGGACAGGGGGATCACACCTTC
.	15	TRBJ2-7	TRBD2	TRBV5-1	CASSLGLAETYEQYF	TGCGCCAGCAGCTTGGGGCTAGCGGAGACCTACGAGCAGTACTTC
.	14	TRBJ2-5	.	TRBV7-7	CASSLGGVEETQYF	TGTGCTAGCAGCTTAGGGGGGGTTGAAGAGACCCAGTACTTC
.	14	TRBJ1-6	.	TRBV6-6	CASSYWVADSPLHF	TGTGCCAGCAGTTACTGGGTTGCGGATTCACCCCTCCACTTT
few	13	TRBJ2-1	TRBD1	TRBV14	CASSLDRGNEQFF	TGTGCCAGCAGCCTGGACAGGGGCAATGAGCAGTTCTTC
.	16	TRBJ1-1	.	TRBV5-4	CASSNGGRTRNTEAFF	TGTGCCAGCAGCAACGGCGGTAGGACTAGGAACACTGAAGCTTTCTTT
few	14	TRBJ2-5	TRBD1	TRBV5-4	CASSKTGGRETQYF	TGTGCCAGCAGCAAAACAGGGGGCCGAGAGACCCAGTACTTC
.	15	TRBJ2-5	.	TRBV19	CASSPQDGGIETQYF	TGTGCCAGTAGTCCGCAGGACGGAGGCATAGAGACCCAGTACTTC
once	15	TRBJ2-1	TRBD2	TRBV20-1	CSASDQREGAPEQFF	TGCAGTGCTAGTGATCAGCGGGAGGGCGCGCCTGAGCAGTTCTTC
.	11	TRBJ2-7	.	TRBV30	CAWRRDYEQYF	TGTGCCTGGAGGCGGGACTACGAGCAGTACTTC
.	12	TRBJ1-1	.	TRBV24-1	CATSASGLGAFF	TGTGCCACCAGTGCGTCAGGGCTCGGAGCTTTCTTT
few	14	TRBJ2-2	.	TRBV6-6	CASGRRSNAGELFF	TGTGCCAGCGGCCGGAGGAGTAATGCCGGGGAGCTGTTTTTT
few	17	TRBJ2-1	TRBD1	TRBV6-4	CASSDSFRDRGNNEQFF	TGTGCCAGCAGTGACTCTTTTAGGGACAGGGGAAACAATGAGCAGTTCTTC
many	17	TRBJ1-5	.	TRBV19	CASSIDQQALSNQPQHF	TGTGCCAGTAGTATAGATCAACAGGCGCTGAGCAATCAGCCCCAGCATTTT
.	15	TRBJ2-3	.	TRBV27	CASSLRDWITDTQYF	TGTGCCAGCAGTTTACGGGACTGGATTACAGATACGCAGTATTTT
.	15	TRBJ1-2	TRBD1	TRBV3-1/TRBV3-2	CASSHRGQADYGYTF	TGTGCCAGCAGCCATAGGGGACAGGCCGACTATGGCTACACCTTC
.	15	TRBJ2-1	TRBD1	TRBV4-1	CASSQGDSTYNEQFF	TGCGCCAGCAGCCAAGGGGACAGCACCTACAATGAGCAGTTCTTC
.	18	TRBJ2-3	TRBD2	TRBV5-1	CASSSMTSGSGRTDTQYF	TGCGCCAGCAGCTCGATGACTAGCGGGAGCGGTCGCACAGATACGCAGTATTTT
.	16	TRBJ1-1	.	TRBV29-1	CSVVKTAGDVNTEAFF	TGCAGCGTTGTAAAAACAGCCGGGGATGTGAACACTGAAGCTTTCTTT
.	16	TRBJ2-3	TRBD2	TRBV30	CAWEKGVAGGIDTQYF	TGTGCCTGGGAAAAAGGGGTAGCGGGAGGTATAGATACGCAGTATTTT
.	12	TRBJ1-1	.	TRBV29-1	CSVLLSVTEAFF	TGCAGCGTTCTCCTGTCCGTCACTGAAGCTTTCTTT
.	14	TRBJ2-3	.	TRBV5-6	CASSLLRGIDTQYF	TGTGCCAGCAGCTTGTTAAGGGGGATAGATACGCAGTATTTT
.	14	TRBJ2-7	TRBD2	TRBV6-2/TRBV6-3	CASSPLAGAPEQYF	TGTGCCAGCAGCCCGCTAGCGGGAGCCCCCGAGCAGTACTTC
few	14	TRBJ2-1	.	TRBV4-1	CASSPSGTGDEQFF	TGCGCCAGCAGCCCTTCGGGTACCGGGGATGAGCAGTTCTTC
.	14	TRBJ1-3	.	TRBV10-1	CASSDRVPGNTIYF	TGCGCCAGCAGTGACAGGGTTCCTGGAAACACCATATATTTT
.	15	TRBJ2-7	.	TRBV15	CATSRAGKGAYEQYF	TGTGCCACCAGCAGAGCGGGGAAGGGCGCCTACGAGCAGTACTTC
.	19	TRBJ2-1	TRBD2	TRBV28	CASSSTSGRGRGVYNEQFF	TGTGCCAGCAGTAGCACTAGCGGGAGAGGGCGGGGGGTCTACAATGAGCAGTTCTTC
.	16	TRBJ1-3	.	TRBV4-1	CASSQGLSGSGNTIYF	TGCGCCAGCAGCCAAGGTCTTTCGGGCTCTGGAAACACCATATATTTT
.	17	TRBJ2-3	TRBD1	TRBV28	CASSYSGTGDLTDTQYF	TGTGCCAGCAGTTACTCCGGGACAGGGGACCTCACAGATACGCAGTATTTT
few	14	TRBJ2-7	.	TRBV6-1	CASSEALGEREQYF	TGTGCCAGCAGTGAAGCTCTCGGGGAGAGGGAGCAGTACTTC
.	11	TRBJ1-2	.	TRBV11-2	CASSFSYGYTF	TGTGCCAGCAGCTTCAGTTATGGCTACACCTTC
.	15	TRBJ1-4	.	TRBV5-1	CASSPTGTTNEKLFF	TGCGCCAGCAGCCCGACAGGTACCACTAATGAAAAACTGTTTTTT
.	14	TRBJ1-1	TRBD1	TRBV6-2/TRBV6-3	CASSYNPRGRRAFF	TGTGCCAGCAGTTACAACCCCAGGGGGCGGCGAGCTTTCTTT
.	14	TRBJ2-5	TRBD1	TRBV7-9	CASSPQGAPETQYF	TGTGCCAGCAGCCCACAGGGGGCCCCCGAGACCCAGTACTTC
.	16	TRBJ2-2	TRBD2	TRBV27	CASSPQAGVNTGELFF	TGTGCCAGCAGTCCTCAAGCGGGAGTGAACACCGGGGAGCTGTTTTTT
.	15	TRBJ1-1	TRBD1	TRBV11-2	CASSQRDRPPTEAFF	TGTGCCAGCAGCCAAAGGGACAGACCACCCACTGAAGCTTTCTTT
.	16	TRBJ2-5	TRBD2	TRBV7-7	CASSLETSGRGETQYF	TGTGCTAGCAGCTTAGAGACTAGCGGGAGGGGAGAGACCCAGTACTTC
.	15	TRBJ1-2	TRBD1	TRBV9	CASSVRSTGGLGYTF	TGTGCCAGCAGCGTGAGGTCGACAGGGGGCCTTGGCTACACCTTC
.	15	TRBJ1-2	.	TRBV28	CASSYARGGWYGYTF	TGTGCCAGCAGCTACGCCCGGGGTGGTTGGTATGGCTACACCTTC
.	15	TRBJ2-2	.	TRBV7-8	CASSFDSGYTGELFF	TGTGCCAGCAGTTTCGACTCAGGGTACACCGGGGAGCTGTTTTTT
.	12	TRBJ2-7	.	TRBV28	CASSEGLYEQYF	TGTGCCAGCAGCGAGGGACTGTACGAGCAGTACTTC